A single sample is the source of the 13 T cell receptor beta chains below, sequenced in a study of blood T cell repertoires in COVID-19. Produced via immunoSEQ multiplex PCR; TCRdb's table is partial and in-frame only. The table records 300,000 to 400,000 clones, 85% of them present only once. The sample consisted of PBMCs or T cells enriched from blood (not recorded which). These receptors were taken from a woman in her 30s who had been exposed to COVID-19.

CDR3 sequence: CASSPSGGAGKAFF. The CDR3 nucleotides read TGTGCCAGCAGCCCTTCAGGGGGCGCGGGGAAAGCTTTCTTT. This sequence joins TRBV5-4 and TRBJ1-1; 8 bases are a match to TRBD1. Trimming removed 4 bases from V and 9 bases from J; junction bases left unmatched: 11. The V gene's germline CDR1 is SGHNT and CDR2 YYREEE (reference sequence). CDR3 length: 14 amino acids.

This chain's CDR3 is CASSGYDSLYGYTF. Written as DNA, the CDR3 is TGTGCCAGCAGTGGTTACGACTCCCTCTATGGCTACACCTTC. This rearrangement joins TRBV28 to TRBJ1-2; no clear D gene. This CDR3 is 14 amino acids long. The V and J ends lost 5 bases and 4 bases respectively, with 14 bases between them. The V gene's germline CDR1 is MDHEN and CDR2 SYDVKM.

CDR3 DNA sequence: TGTGCCAGTAGCCCGGACAGGGGGCTACAGCCCCAGCATTTT. It codes for CASSPDRGLQPQHF. The chain uses TRBV19 and TRBJ1-5, with 11 nucleotides matching TRBD1. After removal of 6 bases from V and 7 bases from J, the junction contained 5 bases not matched to a gene. CDR3 length: 14 amino acids. CDR1 is LNHDA and CDR2 is SQIVND in the germline V gene (reference sequence).

The rearrangement links TRBV12-3 or TRBV12-4 to TRBJ1-6; D remains ambiguous. The CDR3 contains 12 residues. Trimming removed 10 bases from V and 7 bases from J, with 11 bases in between. CDR3 DNA: TGTGCCATCACGACGGGGAATTCACCCCTCCACTTT. Its protein product is CAITTGNSPLHF.

This sequence joins TRBV28 and TRBJ2-5, with 8 bases matching TRBD2. This CDR3 is built from 14 residues. After removal of 4 bases from V and 4 bases from J, the junction contained 5 bases not matched to a gene. The germline V gene encodes CDR1 MDHEN and CDR2 SYDVKM. For the CDR3, the DNA is TGTGCCAGCAGTTCCGGGGGGGCGGGAGAGACCCAGTACTTC. As protein: CASSSGGAGETQYF. The complete variable domain, with remaining parts taken from reference TRBV28 and TRBJ2-5, reads DVKVTQSSRYLVKRTGEKVFLECVQDMDHENMFWYRQDPGLGLRLIYFSYDVKMKEKGDIPEGYSVSREKKERFSLILESASTNQTSMYLCASSSGGAGETQYFGPGTRLLVL.

This chain uses TRBV2 with TRBJ2-5; the match to TRBD2 covers 13 bases. The CDR3 is 14 amino acids. CDR1 and CDR2 from the germline V gene are SNHLY and FYNNEI. The V gene end was trimmed by 6 bases and the J gene end by 8 bases; junction bases not matched to a gene: 6. The chain's CDR3 is CASRGLAGVPTQYF. The CDR3 DNA follows: TGTGCCAGCAGAGGACTAGCGGGGGTCCCTACCCAGTACTTC.

The V gene is TRBV30, the J gene TRBJ1-6, with no clear D. The CDR3 runs to 16 residues. V lost 1 base, J lost 7 bases, and 17 bases lay in between. CDR1 is GTSNPN and CDR2 is SVGIG in the germline V gene (reference sequence). CDR3 DNA: TGTGCCTGGAGTGACCCTCCCGTGGGCAAGAATTCACCCCTCCACTTT. It translates to CAWSDPPVGKNSPLHF.

This rearrangement joins TRBV5-1 to TRBJ2-1; the match to TRBD2 covers 7 bases. The germline V gene has CDR1 SGHRS and CDR2 YFSETQ. V lost 2 bases and J lost 7; bases outside the gene matches: 0. This CDR3 has 12 residues. DNA of the CDR3: TGCGCCAGCAGCTTAGCGGGGAATGAGCAGTTCTTC. Its translation: CASSLAGNEQFF.

The chain couples TRBV11-3 to TRBJ1-6, with TRBD1 identical over 9 bases. The V segment lost 3 bases and the J segment 10 bases; nucleotides outside the gene matches: 1. CDR1 and CDR2 from the germline V gene are SGHNT and YENEEA. This CDR3 is built from 13 residues. In nucleotides, the CDR3 is TGTGCCAGCAGCTTGGACAGGGGCTCACCCCTCCACTTT. This translates into CASSLDRGSPLHF.

This clone was recorded only once. The chain recombines TRBV6-5 with TRBJ2-7, with TRBD1 identical over 9 bases. V lost 6 bases, J lost 6 bases, and 12 bases stayed unmatched. Germline V gene data show CDR1 as MNHEY and CDR2 as SVGAGI. This CDR3 has 15 amino acids. The CDR3 spells CASRAGSGTGLEQYF. The CDR3, as DNA: TGTGCCAGCAGGGCCGGGTCCGGGACAGGGCTCGAGCAGTACTTC.

This clone was counted many times. The chain employs TRBV18 and TRBJ1-1, with 8 bases identical to TRBD1. V gave up 2 bases and J gave up 2 bases; unmatched junction bases: 10. Looked up from germline, CDR1 is KGHSH and CDR2 is LQKENI. The CDR3 length is 17 residues. CDR3 nucleotide sequence: TGTGCCAGCTCACCAAGACAGATTGGACAGGGAAACACTGAAGCTTTCTTT. It translates to CASSPRQIGQGNTEAFF.

This rearrangement joins TRBV18 to TRBJ1-1; TRBD1 agrees at 12 bases. This CDR3 is built from 19 residues. With 2 bases clipped from V and 1 base from J, the junction kept 11 bases outside the gene matches. Germline V CDR1 and CDR2: KGHSH, LQKENI. Here the CDR3 reads CASSPSLPGQGARNTEAFF. DNA for the CDR3: TGTGCCAGCTCACCATCGCTCCCGGGACAGGGGGCGAGGAACACTGAAGCTTTCTTT.

The sample holds one count of this clone. The sample has other DNA sequences that encode this CDR3 too. The genes are TRBV9 and TRBJ2-5; TRBD2 is a possible D gene (6 bases). Germline lookup yields CDR1 SGDLS and CDR2 YYNGEE. Trimming cost V 0 bases and J 2 bases, with 11 bases left between them. This CDR3 comprises 15 residues. CDR3 sequence (DNA): TGTGCCAGCAGCGTAGCTGGGGGGTTGCAAGAGACCCAGTACTTC. Protein product: CASSVAGGLQETQYF.